This is a list of T cell receptor beta chains from one sample in a study of OX40 agonist ivuxolimab in advanced cancers. Sequenced by immunoSEQ multiplex PCR; TCRdb stores in-frame clones only, minus some. The sample lists 50,000 to 55,000 clones; more than 75% were seen once. Source: CD4+ or CD8+ T cells sorted from blood, taken in a trial of the OX40 agonist ivuxolimab. These receptors were obtained from an adult with an advanced solid tumor such as melanoma, head and neck, liver or kidney cancer. CDR3s include the opening cysteine and the closing phenylalanine or tryptophan.

V gene | CDR3 length | CDR3 protein
TRBV4-3 | 16 | CASSQGPWERYNEQFF
TRBV6-5 | 15 | CASSYSAGSNQPQHF
TRBV28 | 15 | CASSPQSSYNSPLHF
TRBV5-4 | 15 | CASSAPGQGSYEQYF
TRBV5-5 | 16 | CASSSPGLAGTFEQYF
TRBV5-1 | 14 | CASSLGYGTDTQYF
TRBV5-1 | 14 | CASSLALSNTEAFF
TRBV10-2 | 16 | CASSTLAGGRTDTQYF
TRBV9 | 12 | CASSVELNEQFF
TRBV5-1 | 14 | CASSPAGGRETQYF
TRBV7-9 | 12 | CASSLDNYGYTF
TRBV6-5 | 13 | CASSPTLYREAFF
TRBV7-9 | 15 | CASSLGGDRATEAFF
TRBV6-4 | 12 | CASSDRNGRYTF
TRBV7-9 | 15 | CASSLMGGGEDTQYF
TRBV9 | 15 | CASSPGGSTNEKLFF
TRBV10-3 | 15 | CAITRDSSSTDTQYF
TRBV7-8 | 14 | CASSYGLGANVLTF
TRBV7-9 | 13 | CASSFRESTEAFF
TRBV7-2 | 17 | CASSLDGGVQGAQGYTF
TRBV7-6 | 14 | CASSLGGPEAEQYF
TRBV19 | 14 | CASSPRDGSYEQYF